This T cell receptor (beta chain) was identified during a study of T cells in localized non-small cell lung cancer. Broader study findings: In adjacent lung, a median roughly 56 of the top 100 tumor clones were found. Tumor showed lower T cell clonality than uninvolved adjacent lung, where it was highest.

With respect to this clone: Its specificity is not known.

The CDR3 spans 16 residues. With 1 base clipped from V and 8 bases from J, the junction kept 11 bases outside the gene matches. Germline V gives CDR1 MDHEN, CDR2 SYDVKM. Produced via immunoSEQ multiplex PCR; TCRdb's table is partial and in-frame only. The table includes 10,000 to 13,000 clones, 70% to 85% detected once. The rearrangement links TRBV28 to TRBJ2-1; 7 nucleotides agree with TRBD2. This TCR was sampled from a male donor at least 60 years old with stage I lung adenocarcinoma. Here the sequenced sample was peripheral blood, taken before any cancer treatment. The CDR3 coding sequence is TGTGCCAGCAGTTTATTTCGGGCGGGAGTGGGCGATGAGCAGTTCTTC. It translates to CASSLFRAGVGDEQFF.